This T cell receptor beta chain was sequenced for a study of regulatory T cells in long-lasting Graves disease. This clonotype was observed at least ten times. No antigen is known for it. With iRepertoire HTBI primers and Arm-PCR of CDR3 regions, TCR beta libraries were built. TCRdb redid the calling of the multiplex PCR reads with MiXCR, one entry per CDR3 protein. The data hold hundreds of thousands of distinct CDR3 sequences, with about 20% observed a single time. Overall study results and limits: Thyroid tissue went unstudied; only peripheral blood was examined.

As for time point: persistent/refractory GD, antithyroid drugs over 5 years with positive TRAb. PBMC-extracted RNA yielded the TCR library. The patients were enrolled through endocrinology in Xi'an, China. The receptor was isolated from a female donor with Graves disease. This specimen consisted of peripheral blood mononuclear cells (PBMCs), obtained when the disease was refractory, from a patient treated with antithyroid drugs.

The CDR3 DNA reads TGCAGTGCTAGACCCGGGACAACGGGTGGCTACACCTTC. Its protein product is CSARPGTTGGYTF. J is TRBJ1-2 and V is TRBV20-1, with a tentative D call TRBD1 (6 bases). Germline V gene sequence: CDR1 DFQATT, CDR2 SNEGSKA (reference sequence). This CDR3 is built from 13 residues. Between the trimmed V and J ends, which lost 2 bases and 7 bases, there was a span of 14 bases.